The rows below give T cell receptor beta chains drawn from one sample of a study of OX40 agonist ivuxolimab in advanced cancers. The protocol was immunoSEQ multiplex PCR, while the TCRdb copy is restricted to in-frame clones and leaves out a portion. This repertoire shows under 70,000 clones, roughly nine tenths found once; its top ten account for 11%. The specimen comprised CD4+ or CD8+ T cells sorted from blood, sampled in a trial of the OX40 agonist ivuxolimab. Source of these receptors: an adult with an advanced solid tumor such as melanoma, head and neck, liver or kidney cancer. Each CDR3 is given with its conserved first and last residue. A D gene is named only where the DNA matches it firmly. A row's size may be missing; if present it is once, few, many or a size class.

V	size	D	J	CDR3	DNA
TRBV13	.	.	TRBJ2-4	CASSWEVENIQYF	TGTGCCAGCAGCTGGGAAGTAGAAAACATTCAGTACTTC
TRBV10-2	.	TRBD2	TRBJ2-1	CASSRLAETNEQFF	TGCGCCAGCAGCCGACTAGCGGAGACCAATGAGCAGTTCTTC
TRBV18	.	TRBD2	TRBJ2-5	CASSLMGGQETQYF	TGTGCCAGCTCACTGATGGGGGGGCAAGAGACCCAGTACTTC
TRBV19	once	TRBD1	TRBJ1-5	CASRPTGRSNQPQHF	TGTGCCAGTAGGCCGACAGGGCGCTCCAATCAGCCCCAGCATTTT
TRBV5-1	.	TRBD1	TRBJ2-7	CASSLGARTGGTDEQYF	TGCGCCAGCAGCTTGGGGGCCCGGACAGGGGGAACGGACGAGCAGTACTTC
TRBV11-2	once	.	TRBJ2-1	CASSFKQGIDEQFF	TGTGCCAGCAGCTTTAAACAGGGAATCGATGAGCAGTTCTTC
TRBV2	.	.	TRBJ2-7	CASSPTGYEQYF	TGTGCCAGCAGTCCTACAGGGTACGAGCAGTACTTC
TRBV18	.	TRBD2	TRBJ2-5	CASSPTSGGPAGETQYF	TGTGCCAGCTCACCGACTAGCGGGGGCCCAGCGGGAGAGACCCAGTACTTC
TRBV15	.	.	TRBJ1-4	CATSRGIEKLFF	TGTGCCACCAGCAGAGGGATTGAAAAACTGTTTTTT
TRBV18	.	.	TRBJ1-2	CASSPQTGMDYGYTF	TGTGCCAGCTCACCACAAACAGGGATGGACTATGGCTACACCTTC
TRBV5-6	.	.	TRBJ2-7	CASSLGGSVQREQYF	TGTGCCAGCAGCTTGGGTGGGTCGGTCCAAAGGGAGCAGTACTTC
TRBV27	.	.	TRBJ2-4	CASSLRGTPSIQYF	TGTGCCAGCAGTTTACGGGGGACTCCCTCCATTCAGTACTTC
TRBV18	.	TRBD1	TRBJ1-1	CASSPEGGEAFF	TGTGCCAGCTCACCAGAAGGGGGCGAAGCTTTCTTT
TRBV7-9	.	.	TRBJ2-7	CASSLGSLYEQYF	TGTGCCAGCAGCTTAGGCAGCCTCTACGAGCAGTACTTC
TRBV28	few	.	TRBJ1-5	CASSLFPGSKAYSNQPQHF	TGTGCCAGCAGTTTATTTCCAGGTTCTAAGGCATATAGCAATCAGCCCCAGCATTTT
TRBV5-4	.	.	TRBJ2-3	CASTQGGVSTDTQYF	TGTGCCAGCACCCAAGGCGGGGTAAGCACAGATACGCAGTATTTT
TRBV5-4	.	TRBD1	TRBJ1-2	CASSLSTGQGGYTF	TGTGCCAGCAGCTTGTCTACGGGACAGGGTGGCTACACCTTC
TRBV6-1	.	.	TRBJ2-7	CASSAGLPYEQYF	TGTGCCAGCAGTGCAGGATTACCCTACGAGCAGTACTTC
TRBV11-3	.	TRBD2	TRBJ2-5	CASSPGGAEGIETQYF	TGTGCCAGCAGCCCCGGGGGGGCGGAGGGTATCGAGACCCAGTACTTC
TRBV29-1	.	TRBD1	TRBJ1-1	CSVAGQVNTEAFF	TGCAGCGTTGCAGGACAGGTGAACACTGAAGCTTTCTTT
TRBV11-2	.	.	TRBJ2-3	CASSFTDTQYF	TGTGCCAGCAGCTTCACAGATACGCAGTATTTT
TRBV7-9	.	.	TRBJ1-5	CASSRWIRGASQPQHF	TGTGCCAGCAGCCGATGGATAAGGGGGGCAAGTCAGCCCCAGCATTTT
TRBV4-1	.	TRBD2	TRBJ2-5	CASSQDSGRAGALGETQYF	TGCGCCAGCAGCCAAGATTCGGGGCGAGCGGGGGCCCTGGGAGAGACCCAGTACTTC
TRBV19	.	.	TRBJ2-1	CASSISGGQTKNEQFF	TGTGCCAGTAGTATTTCAGGCGGGCAGACTAAGAATGAGCAGTTCTTC
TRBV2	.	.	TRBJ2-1	CASRLTREQFF	TGTGCCAGCAGGCTGACAAGGGAGCAGTTCTTC
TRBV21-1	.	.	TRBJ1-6	CASSKRSPLHF	TGTGCCAGCAGCAAAAGGTCACCCCTCCACTTT
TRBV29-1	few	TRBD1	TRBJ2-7	CSVGLGDRSYEQYF	TGCAGCGTTGGGCTCGGGGACAGGAGCTACGAGCAGTACTTC
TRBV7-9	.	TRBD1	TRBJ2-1	CASSPGGARYEQFF	TGTGCCAGCAGCCCAGGGGGCGCCAGGTATGAGCAGTTCTTC
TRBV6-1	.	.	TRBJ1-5	CAATEAPYSNQPQHF	TGTGCCGCAACCGAGGCACCCTATAGCAATCAGCCCCAGCATTTT
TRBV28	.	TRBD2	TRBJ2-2	CASSLLFGGRKDTGELFF	TGTGCCAGCAGTTTGCTCTTCGGCGGGAGGAAGGACACCGGGGAGCTGTTTTTT
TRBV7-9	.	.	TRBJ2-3	CASSLVTGVTDTQYF	TGTGCCAGCAGCTTAGTCACTGGAGTGACAGATACGCAGTATTTT
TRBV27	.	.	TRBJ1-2	CASSLRTGSDYGYTF	TGTGCCAGCAGTTTACGGACCGGGTCGGACTATGGCTACACCTTC
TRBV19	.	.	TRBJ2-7	CASRARGSYEQYF	TGTGCCAGTAGGGCCAGGGGCTCCTACGAGCAGTACTTC
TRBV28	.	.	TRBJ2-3	CASSSPLYRDTDTQYF	TGTGCCAGCAGTTCCCCTCTTTACAGAGACACAGATACGCAGTATTTT
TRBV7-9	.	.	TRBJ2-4	CASSSLWGVSKNIQYF	TGTGCCAGCAGCTCCCTTTGGGGAGTATCCAAAAACATTCAGTACTTC
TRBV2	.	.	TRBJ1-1	CASSGGGTEAFF	TGTGCCAGCAGTGGGGGTGGAACTGAAGCTTTCTTT
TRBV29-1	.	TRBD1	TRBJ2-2	CSAYRPGTGSTGELFF	TGCAGCGCTTACCGCCCAGGGACAGGGAGCACCGGGGAGCTGTTTTTT
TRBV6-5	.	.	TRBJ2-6	CASRPIKLGANVLTF	TGTGCCAGCAGACCTATTAAGCTGGGGGCCAACGTCCTGACTTTC
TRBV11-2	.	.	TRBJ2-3	CASSLNRARNTQYF	TGTGCCAGCAGCTTAAACCGGGCCCGAAATACGCAGTATTTT
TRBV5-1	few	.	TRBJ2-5	CASGQGGVQETQYF	TGCGCCAGCGGCCAGGGGGGCGTCCAAGAGACCCAGTACTTC
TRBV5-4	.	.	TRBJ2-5	CASSFEHKETQYF	TGTGCCAGCAGCTTTGAACATAAAGAGACCCAGTACTTC
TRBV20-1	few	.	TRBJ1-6	CITPDNPRLHF	TGCATCACTCCGGACAACCCCCGCCTCCACTTT
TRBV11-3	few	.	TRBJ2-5	CASSLESQETQYF	TGTGCCAGCAGCTTAGAATCTCAAGAGACCCAGTACTTC
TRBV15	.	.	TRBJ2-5	CATSLPGQAGGTQYF	TGTGCCACCAGCTTACCGGGACAGGCGGGGGGGACCCAGTACTTC
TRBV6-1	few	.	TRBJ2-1	CASSDWGWSSYNEQFF	TGTGCCAGCAGTGATTGGGGGTGGAGCTCCTACAATGAGCAGTTCTTC
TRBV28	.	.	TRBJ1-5	CASSGVLGDQPQHF	TGTGCCAGCAGTGGGGTCTTAGGGGATCAGCCCCAGCATTTT
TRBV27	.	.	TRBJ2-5	CAREPQETQYF	TGTGCCAGGGAGCCCCAAGAGACCCAGTACTTC
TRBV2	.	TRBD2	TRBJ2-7	CASSVLAGGYYEQYF	TGTGCCAGCAGTGTACTAGCGGGAGGATACTACGAGCAGTACTTC
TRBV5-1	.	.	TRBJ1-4	CASSLVGANEKLFF	TGCGCCAGCAGCTTGGTTGGGGCTAATGAAAAACTGTTTTTT
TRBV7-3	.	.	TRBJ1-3	CASSLTVGGNTIYF	TGTGCCAGCAGCTTAACCGTAGGTGGAAACACCATATATTTT
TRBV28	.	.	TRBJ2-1	CASSLSRVAQFF	TGTGCCAGCAGTTTATCCCGGGTGGCGCAGTTCTTC
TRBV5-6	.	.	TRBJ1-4	CASSLIREGEKLFF	TGTGCCAGCAGTCTCATCAGGGAGGGCGAAAAACTGTTTTTT
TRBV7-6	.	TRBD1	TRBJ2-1	CASSLDRGKYNEQFF	TGTGCCAGCAGCCTGGACAGGGGAAAGTACAATGAGCAGTTCTTC
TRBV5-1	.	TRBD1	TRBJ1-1	CASSWTGSNTEAFF	TGCGCCAGCAGCTGGACAGGGTCGAACACTGAAGCTTTCTTT
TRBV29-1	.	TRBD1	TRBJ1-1	CSVVGQLLLDSEAFF	TGCAGCGTTGTGGGACAGCTTTTGTTAGACTCTGAAGCTTTCTTT